The clone carrying this T cell receptor (beta chain) turned up a few times. Its target is not known. This record belongs to a study of T cell repertoires in cytomegalovirus infection. For the study at large: Shared public TCR beta signatures pointed to both CMV infection and a matching HLA type. Study results and caveats: The response measured ex vivo was dominated by TCR beta clonotypes (HLA-C-restricted and CMV-specific). People with CMV and the relevant HLA were identified by cumulative public TCR beta family frequency.

TCRdb ran MiXCR on the reads and lists one entry per CDR3 protein. The sample gives 600,000 to 700,000 distinct CDR3 sequences, roughly 33% of which show up once; roughly 20% is in the top ten. Trimming removed 8 bases from V and 6 bases from J; junction bases left unmatched: 17. The CDR3 is 16 residues long. Germline CDR1 DFQATT, CDR2 SNEGSKA (reference sequence). The specimen was cultured PBMCs, collected from culture after CMV antigen stimulation. The V gene is TRBV20-1, the J gene TRBJ2-4; TRBD2 matches 9 bases. This clonotype originated in a human donor in good health (CMV status not recorded). Some clones in this sample may be carry-over from other donors' samples. Here the CDR3 DNA reads TGCAGTCCACTCTCCCGCCTAGCGGGGTGGGGAAACATTCAGTACTTC. As protein: CSPLSRLAGWGNIQYF.